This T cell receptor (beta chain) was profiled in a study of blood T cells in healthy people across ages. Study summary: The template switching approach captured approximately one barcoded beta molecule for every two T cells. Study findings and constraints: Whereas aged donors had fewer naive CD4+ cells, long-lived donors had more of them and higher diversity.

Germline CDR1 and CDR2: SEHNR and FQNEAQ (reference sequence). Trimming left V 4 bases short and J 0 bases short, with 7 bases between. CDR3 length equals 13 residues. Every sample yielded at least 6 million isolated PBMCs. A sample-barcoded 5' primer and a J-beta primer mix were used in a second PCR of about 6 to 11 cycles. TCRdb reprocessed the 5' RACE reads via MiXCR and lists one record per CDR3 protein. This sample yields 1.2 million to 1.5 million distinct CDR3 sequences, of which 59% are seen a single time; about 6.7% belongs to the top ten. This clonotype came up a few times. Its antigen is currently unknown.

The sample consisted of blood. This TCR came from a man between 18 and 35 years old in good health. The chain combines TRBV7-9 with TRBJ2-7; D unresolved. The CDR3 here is CASSSQSSYEQYF. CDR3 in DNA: TGTGCCAGCAGCTCTCAGAGCTCCTACGAGCAGTACTTC.